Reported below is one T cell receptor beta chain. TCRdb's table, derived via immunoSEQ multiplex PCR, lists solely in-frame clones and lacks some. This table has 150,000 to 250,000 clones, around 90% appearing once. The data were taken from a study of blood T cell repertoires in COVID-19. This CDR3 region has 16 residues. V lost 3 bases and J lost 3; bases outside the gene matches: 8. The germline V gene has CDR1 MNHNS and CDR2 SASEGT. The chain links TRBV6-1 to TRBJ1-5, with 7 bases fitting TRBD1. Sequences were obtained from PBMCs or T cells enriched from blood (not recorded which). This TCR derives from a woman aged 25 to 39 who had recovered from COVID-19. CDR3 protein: CASSEEGGLYNQPQHF. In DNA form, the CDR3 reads TGTGCCAGCAGTGAGGAAGGGGGCCTTTACAATCAGCCCCAGCATTTT.